This TCR beta chain was observed in a study of T cells in localized non-small cell lung cancer. General study findings and limits: In the blood, greater T cell density corresponded to longer overall survival. Adjacent lung tissue had a median approximately 57 of the top 100 clones found in the tumor. Compared with tumor, uninvolved adjacent lung displayed greater T cell clonality, ranking highest overall. Tumor samples were not multi-region, leaving intratumor heterogeneity unexcluded.

Turning to this clone: Its target is unknown.

This CDR3 region has 15 residues. Germline-derived CDR1 and CDR2 are SEHNR and FQNEAQ (reference sequence). V shed 5 bases, J shed 3 bases, and the junction held 5 bases outside the gene matches. Assay: immunoSEQ multiplex PCR; the TCRdb copy retains only in-frame clones and omits some. In the table there are approximately 100,000 clones, approximately 90% of which are singletons. The genes are TRBV7-9 and TRBJ2-1; 9 nucleotides match TRBD2. Here the sequenced sample was PBMCs, taken before any cancer treatment. The receptor was isolated from a woman between 40 and 69 years old with stage II squamous cell lung carcinoma. Written as DNA, the CDR3 is TGTGCCAGCAGCCGCGGACTAGCGCTCTACAATGAGCAGTTCTTC. It yields the protein CASSRGLALYNEQFF.